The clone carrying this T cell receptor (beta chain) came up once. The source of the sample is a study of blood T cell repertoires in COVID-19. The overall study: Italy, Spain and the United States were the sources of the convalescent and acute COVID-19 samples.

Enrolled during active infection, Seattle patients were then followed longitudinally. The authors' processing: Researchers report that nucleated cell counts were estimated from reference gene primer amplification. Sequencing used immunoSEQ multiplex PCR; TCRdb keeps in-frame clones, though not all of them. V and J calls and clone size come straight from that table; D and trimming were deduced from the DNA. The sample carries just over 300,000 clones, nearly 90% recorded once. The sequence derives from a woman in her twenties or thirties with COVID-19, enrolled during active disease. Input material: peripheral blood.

This CDR3 is CASRFDRVVTYEQYF. CDR3 bases: TGTGCCAGCAGGTTCGACAGGGTAGTTACCTACGAGCAGTACTTC. The chain is built from TRBV11-3 and TRBJ2-7; 7 bases are a match to TRBD1. The germline gives CDR1 SGHNT, CDR2 YENEEA. CDR3 size: 15 residues. J was trimmed by 2 bases and V by 6 bases; bases with no gene match: 10.